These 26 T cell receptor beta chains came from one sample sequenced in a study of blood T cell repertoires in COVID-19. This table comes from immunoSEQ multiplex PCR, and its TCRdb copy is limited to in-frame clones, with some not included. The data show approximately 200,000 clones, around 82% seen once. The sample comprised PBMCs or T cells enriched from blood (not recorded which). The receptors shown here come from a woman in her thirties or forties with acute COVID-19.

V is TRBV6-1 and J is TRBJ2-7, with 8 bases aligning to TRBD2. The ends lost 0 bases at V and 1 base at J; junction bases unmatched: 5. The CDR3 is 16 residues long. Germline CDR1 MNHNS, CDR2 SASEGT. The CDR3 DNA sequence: TGTGCCAGCAGTGAAGCTGCGGGGGGCATATCCTACGAGCAGTACTTC. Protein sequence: CASSEAAGGISYEQYF.

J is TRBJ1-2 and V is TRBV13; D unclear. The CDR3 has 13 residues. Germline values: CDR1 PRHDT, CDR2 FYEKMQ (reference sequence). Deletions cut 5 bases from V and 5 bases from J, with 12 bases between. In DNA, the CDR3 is TGTGCCAGCAGCGACCGAGGAGGGTATGGCTACACCTTC. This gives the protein CASSDRGGYGYTF.

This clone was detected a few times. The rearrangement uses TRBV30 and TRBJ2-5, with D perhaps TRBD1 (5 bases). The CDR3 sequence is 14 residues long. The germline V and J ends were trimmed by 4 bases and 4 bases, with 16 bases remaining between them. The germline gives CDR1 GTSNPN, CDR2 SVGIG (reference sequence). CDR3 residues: CAWTKGSIRETQYF. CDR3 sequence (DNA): TGTGCCTGGACTAAGGGGTCAATTCGAGAGACCCAGTACTTC.

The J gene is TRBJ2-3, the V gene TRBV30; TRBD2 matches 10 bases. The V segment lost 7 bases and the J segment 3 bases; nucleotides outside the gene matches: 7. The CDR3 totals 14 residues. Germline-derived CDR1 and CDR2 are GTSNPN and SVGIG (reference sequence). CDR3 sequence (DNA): TGTGCCTCGAGCGGGGGGGCCGGGACAGATACGCAGTATTTT. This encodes CASSGGAGTDTQYF.

The CDR3: CASSASRQGNEKLFF. DNA for the CDR3: TGTGCCAGCAGTGCCTCTCGACAGGGGAATGAAAAACTGTTTTTT. The gene calls are TRBV28 and TRBJ1-4, with 8 bases fitting TRBD1. Germline trimming cut 5 bases from V and 5 bases from J; bases unmatched to any gene: 7. The germline V gene encodes CDR1 MDHEN and CDR2 SYDVKM. The CDR3 loop spans 15 amino acids.

CDR3 nucleotide sequence: TGTGCCAGCGGACAACAGGGTTATCAGCCCCAGCATTTT. Protein sequence: CASGQQGYQPQHF. The rearrangement links TRBV6-5 to TRBJ1-5, with D maybe TRBD1 (6 bases). Looked up from germline, CDR1 is MNHEY and CDR2 is SVGAGI. V shed 8 bases and J shed 5 bases, with 13 bases lying between them. The CDR3 extends over 13 amino acids.

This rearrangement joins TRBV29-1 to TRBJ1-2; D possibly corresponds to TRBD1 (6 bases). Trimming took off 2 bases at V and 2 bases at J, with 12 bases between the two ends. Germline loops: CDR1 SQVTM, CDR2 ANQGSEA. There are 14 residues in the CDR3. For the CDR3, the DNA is TGCAGCGTTGAAAGGGATCAGGGGAACTATGGCTACACCTTC. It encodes CSVERDQGNYGYTF. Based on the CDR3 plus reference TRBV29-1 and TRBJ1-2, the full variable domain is SAVISQKPSRDICQRGTSLTIQCQVDSQVTMMFWYRQQPGQSLTLIATANQGSEATYESGFVIDKFPISRPNLTFSTLTVSNMSPEDSSIYLCSVERDQGNYGYTFGSGTRLTVV.

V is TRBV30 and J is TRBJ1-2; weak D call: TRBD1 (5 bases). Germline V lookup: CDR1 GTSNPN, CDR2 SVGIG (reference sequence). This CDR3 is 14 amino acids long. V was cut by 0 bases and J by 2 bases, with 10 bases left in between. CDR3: CAWSVAGPNYGYTF. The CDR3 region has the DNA TGTGCCTGGAGTGTGGCAGGGCCCAACTATGGCTACACCTTC.

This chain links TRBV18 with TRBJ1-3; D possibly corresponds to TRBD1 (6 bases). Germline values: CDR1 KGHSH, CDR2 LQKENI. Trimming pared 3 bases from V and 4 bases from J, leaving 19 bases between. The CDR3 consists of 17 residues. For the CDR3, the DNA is TGTGCCAGCTCACCGCGGTTCGACAGGTCTGCGGGAAACACCATATATTTT. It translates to CASSPRFDRSAGNTIYF. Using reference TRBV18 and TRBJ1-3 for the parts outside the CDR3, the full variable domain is NAGVMQNPRHLVRRRGQEARLRCSPMKGHSHVYWYRQLPEEGLKFMVYLQKENIIDESGMPKERFSAEFPKEGPSILRIQQVVRGDSAAYFCASSPRFDRSAGNTIYFGEGSWLTVV.

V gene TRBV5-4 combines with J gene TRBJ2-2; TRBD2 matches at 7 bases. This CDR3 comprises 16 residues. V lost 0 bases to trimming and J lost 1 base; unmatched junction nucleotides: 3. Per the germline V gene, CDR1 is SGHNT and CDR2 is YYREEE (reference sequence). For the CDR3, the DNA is TGTGCCAGCAGCTTGGGACTAGCCCTGAACACCGGGGAGCTGTTTTTT. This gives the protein CASSLGLALNTGELFF.

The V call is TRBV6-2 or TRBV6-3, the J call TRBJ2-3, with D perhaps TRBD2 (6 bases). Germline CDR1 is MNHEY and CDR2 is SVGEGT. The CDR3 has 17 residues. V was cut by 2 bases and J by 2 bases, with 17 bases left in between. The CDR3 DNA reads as TGTGCCAGCAGTTACACCCCGGGCGGGAATCCCACAGATACGCAGTATTTT. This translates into CASSYTPGGNPTDTQYF.

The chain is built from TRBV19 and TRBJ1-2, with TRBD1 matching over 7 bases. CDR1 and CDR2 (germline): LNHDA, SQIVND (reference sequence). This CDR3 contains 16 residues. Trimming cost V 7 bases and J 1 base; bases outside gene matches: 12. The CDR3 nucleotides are TGTGCCAGTACCGAAGAGACAGGGAGAATTAACTATGGCTACACCTTC. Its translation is CASTEETGRINYGYTF.

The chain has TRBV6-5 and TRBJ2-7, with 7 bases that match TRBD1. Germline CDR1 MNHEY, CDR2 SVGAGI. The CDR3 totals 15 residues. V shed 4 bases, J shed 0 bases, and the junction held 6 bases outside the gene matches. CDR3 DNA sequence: TGTGCCAGCAGTTCCAACAGGGGCCACTCCTACGAGCAGTACTTC. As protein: CASSSNRGHSYEQYF.

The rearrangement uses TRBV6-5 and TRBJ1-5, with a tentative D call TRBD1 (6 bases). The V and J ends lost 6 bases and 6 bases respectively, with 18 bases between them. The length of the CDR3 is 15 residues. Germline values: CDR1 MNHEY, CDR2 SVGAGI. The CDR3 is CASRLTRRGGQPQHF. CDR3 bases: TGTGCCAGCAGGCTAACTAGGCGAGGGGGTCAGCCCCAGCATTTT.

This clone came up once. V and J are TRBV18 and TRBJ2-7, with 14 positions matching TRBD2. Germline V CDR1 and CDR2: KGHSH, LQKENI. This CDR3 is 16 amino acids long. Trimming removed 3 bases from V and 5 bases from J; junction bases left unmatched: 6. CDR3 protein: CASSPATSGRANEQYF. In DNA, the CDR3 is TGTGCCAGCTCACCCGCGACTAGCGGGAGGGCCAACGAGCAGTACTTC. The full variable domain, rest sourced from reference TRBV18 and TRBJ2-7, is NAGVMQNPRHLVRRRGQEARLRCSPMKGHSHVYWYRQLPEEGLKFMVYLQKENIIDESGMPKERFSAEFPKEGPSILRIQQVVRGDSAAYFCASSPATSGRANEQYFGPGTRLTVT.

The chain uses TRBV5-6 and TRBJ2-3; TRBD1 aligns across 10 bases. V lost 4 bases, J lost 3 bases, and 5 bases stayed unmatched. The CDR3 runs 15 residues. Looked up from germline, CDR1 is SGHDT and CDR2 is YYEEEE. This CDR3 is CASSGGTGETDTQYF. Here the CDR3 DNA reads TGTGCCAGCAGCGGCGGGACAGGGGAGACAGATACGCAGTATTTT.

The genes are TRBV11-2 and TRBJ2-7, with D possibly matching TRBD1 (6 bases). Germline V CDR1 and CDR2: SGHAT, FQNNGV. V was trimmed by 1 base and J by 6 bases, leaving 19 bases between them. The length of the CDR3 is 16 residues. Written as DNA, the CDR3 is TGTGCCAGCAGCTTAGGCCAGGGGCGCCTAGACTTCGAGCAGTACTTC. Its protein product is CASSLGQGRLDFEQYF.

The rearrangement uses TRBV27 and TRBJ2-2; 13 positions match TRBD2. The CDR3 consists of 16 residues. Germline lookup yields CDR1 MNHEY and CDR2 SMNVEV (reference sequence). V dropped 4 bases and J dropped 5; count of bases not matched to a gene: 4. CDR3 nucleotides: TGTGCCAGCAGTTCCGGACTAGCGGGAGTGACCGGGGAGCTGTTTTTT. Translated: CASSSGLAGVTGELFF.

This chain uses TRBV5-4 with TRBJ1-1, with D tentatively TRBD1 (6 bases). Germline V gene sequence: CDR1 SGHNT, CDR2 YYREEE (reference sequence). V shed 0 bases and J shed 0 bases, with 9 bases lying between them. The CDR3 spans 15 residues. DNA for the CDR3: TGTGCCAGCAGCTTGGTAGGGACATTGAACACTGAAGCTTTCTTT. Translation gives CASSLVGTLNTEAFF.

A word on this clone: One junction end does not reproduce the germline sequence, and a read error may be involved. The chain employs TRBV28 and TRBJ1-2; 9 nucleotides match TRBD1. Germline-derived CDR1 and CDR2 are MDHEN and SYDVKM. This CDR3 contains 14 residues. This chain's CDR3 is CASSLALQGAEGAF. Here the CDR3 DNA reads TGTGCCAGCAGTTTAGCCCTACAGGGGGCAGAAGGGGCCTTC.

The CDR3 is CASSQDGTSKTEQFF. DNA for the CDR3: TGTGCCAGCAGCCAAGACGGGACTAGTAAGACTGAGCAGTTCTTC. The chain employs TRBV4-2 and TRBJ2-1, with 8 bases aligning to TRBD2. Germline V gene lookup returns CDR1 LGHNA and CDR2 YNFKEQ. This CDR3 is built from 15 residues. V lost 0 bases and J lost 9; bases outside the gene matches: 7.

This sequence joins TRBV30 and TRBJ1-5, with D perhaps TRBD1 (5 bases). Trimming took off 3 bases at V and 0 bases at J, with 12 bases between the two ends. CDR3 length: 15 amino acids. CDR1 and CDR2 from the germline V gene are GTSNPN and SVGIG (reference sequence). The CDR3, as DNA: TGTGCCTGGAGAGGGACTGACTATAGCAATCAGCCCCAGCATTTT. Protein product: CAWRGTDYSNQPQHF. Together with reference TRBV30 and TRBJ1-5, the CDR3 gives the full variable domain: SQTIHQWPATLVQPVGSPLSLECTVEGTSNPNLYWYRQAAGRGLQLLFYSVGIGQISSEVPQNLSASRPQDRQFILSSKKLLLSDSGFYLCAWRGTDYSNQPQHFGDGTRLSIL.

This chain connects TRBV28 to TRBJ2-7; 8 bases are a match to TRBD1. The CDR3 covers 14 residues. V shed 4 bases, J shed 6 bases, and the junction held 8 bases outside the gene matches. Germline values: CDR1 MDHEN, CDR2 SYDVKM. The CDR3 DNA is TGTGCCAGCAGTTCCCCAGGGGGCTCCGGCGAGCAGTACTTC. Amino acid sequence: CASSSPGGSGEQYF. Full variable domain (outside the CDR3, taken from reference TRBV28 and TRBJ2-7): DVKVTQSSRYLVKRTGEKVFLECVQDMDHENMFWYRQDPGLGLRLIYFSYDVKMKEKGDIPEGYSVSREKKERFSLILESASTNQTSMYLCASSSPGGSGEQYFGPGTRLTVT.

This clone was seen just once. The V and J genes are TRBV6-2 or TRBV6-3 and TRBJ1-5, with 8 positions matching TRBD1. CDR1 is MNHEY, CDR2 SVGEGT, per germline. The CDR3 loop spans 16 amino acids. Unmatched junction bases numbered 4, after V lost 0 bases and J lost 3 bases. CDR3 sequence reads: CASSYSRQGANQPQHF. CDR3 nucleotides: TGTGCCAGCAGTTACTCGCGGCAGGGGGCCAATCAGCCCCAGCATTTT.

The CDR3: CASSREGYEQYF. The CDR3 DNA sequence: TGTGCCAGCTCACGGGAGGGGTACGAGCAGTACTTC. The J gene is TRBJ2-7, the V gene TRBV18; 7 bases agree with TRBD2. The germline CDR1 and CDR2 sequences are KGHSH and LQKENI. Trimming removed 4 bases from V and 4 bases from J; junction bases left unmatched: 1. The CDR3 spans 12 residues.

The CDR3 here is CASSRPDRVNTQYF. In DNA, the CDR3 is TGTGCCAGCAGTCGACCGGACAGGGTAAATACGCAGTATTTT. This chain connects TRBV28 to TRBJ2-3, with 8 nucleotides matching TRBD1. Germline V gene sequence: CDR1 MDHEN, CDR2 SYDVKM. V shed 5 bases and J 7 bases; nucleotides not matched to a gene: 8. The CDR3 is 14 amino acids.